This T cell receptor (beta chain) was recovered during a study of immune heterogeneity within non-small cell lung tumors. Study details: Among the tumors, a few were squamous cell carcinomas, approximately eleven were non-squamous carcinomas and 1 was not otherwise specified.

This clonotype was detected ten times or more. Its cognate antigen is unknown. V shed 3 bases, J shed 5 bases, and the junction held 8 bases outside the gene matches. The germline CDR1 and CDR2 sequences are KGHDR and SFDVKD. This CDR3 has 15 amino acids. The template consisted of bulk tumor genomic DNA, with 600 ng used per sample. Several biopsies per primary tumor were taken during surgery, spaced as far apart as possible. Enrolled patients presented with newly diagnosed, previously untreated non-small cell lung cancer and underwent curative surgery. Donors comprised newly diagnosed non-small cell lung cancer patients undergoing surgery with curative intent. Points from the study as a whole: Comparison across individual patients showed largely distinct high-frequency T-cell receptor beta clonotypes. Tumor sites within a patient were found to share identical dominant CDR3 beta clonotypes, and site-unique high-frequency clones were also present.

For the TCR beta CDR3, multiplex PCR with 32 V and 13 J primers performed the amplification. From the multiplex PCR reads, TCRdb called clonotypes with MiXCR, one entry per CDR3 protein. The sample gives 20,000 to 25,000 distinct CDR3 sequences, under 30% of which show up once; 4% to 5% is in the top ten. This clonotype was obtained from a man aged 35 to 55 with non-small cell lung cancer. The V call is TRBV24-1, the J call TRBJ2-7, with 8 bases fitting TRBD1. Sequencing was carried out using lung tumor tissue. CDR3 loop: CATSDTRTGSDEQYF. CDR3 DNA sequence: TGTGCCACCAGTGATACCCGGACAGGGAGCGACGAGCAGTACTTC.